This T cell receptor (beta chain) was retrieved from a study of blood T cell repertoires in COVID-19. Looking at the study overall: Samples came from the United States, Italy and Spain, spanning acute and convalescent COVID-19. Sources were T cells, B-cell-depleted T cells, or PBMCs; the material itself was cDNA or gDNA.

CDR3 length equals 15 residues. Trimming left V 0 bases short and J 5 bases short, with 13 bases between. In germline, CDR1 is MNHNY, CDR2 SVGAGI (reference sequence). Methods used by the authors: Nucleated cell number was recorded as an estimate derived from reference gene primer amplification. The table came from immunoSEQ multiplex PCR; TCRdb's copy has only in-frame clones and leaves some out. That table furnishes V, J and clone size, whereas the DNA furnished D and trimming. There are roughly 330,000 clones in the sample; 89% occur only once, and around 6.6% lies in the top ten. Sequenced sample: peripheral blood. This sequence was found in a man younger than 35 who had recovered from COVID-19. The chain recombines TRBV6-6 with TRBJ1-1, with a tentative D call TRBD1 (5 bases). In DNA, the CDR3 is TGTGCCAGCAGTTACTCAGGGATCGGGGGTACTGAAGCTTTCTTT. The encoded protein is CASSYSGIGGTEAFF.